This TCR beta chain was found in a study of human T cells and chemical hapten exposure. About the research overall: Donors were sensitized with 2% DPC on the upper inner arm.

Study-wide results and limits: Among expanded TCRs, significantly more large CDR3 similarity clusters formed than among controls.

Germline trimming cut 3 bases from V and 7 bases from J; bases unmatched to any gene: 6. The CDR3 has 14 residues. Germline loops: CDR1 KGHSH, CDR2 LQKENI. The time point is: patch test 1, 2 weeks after DPC sensitization. The treatment here: therapeutic diphenylcyclopropenone sensitization with weekly scalp DPC. A note on this clonotype: Antigen unknown.

TCRdb re-called the RACE reads with MiXCR, one entry per CDR3 protein. This table holds 80,000 or so distinct CDR3 sequences, about 11% found once. This rearrangement joins TRBV18 to TRBJ1-2; 9 bases are shared with TRBD1. The TCR originated in a woman aged 45-60 years with alopecia areata. Some clones in this sample may be carry-over from other donors' samples. This specimen consisted of whole blood, obtained in connection with sensitization to the hapten diphenylcyclopropenone (DPC). The CDR3 is CASSPVQGAPGYTF. Written as DNA, the CDR3 is TGTGCCAGCTCACCGGTACAGGGGGCGCCTGGCTACACCTTC.